This T cell receptor beta chain was identified during a study of shared clonotypes between healthy human individuals. Repertoires were generated with immunoSEQ multiplex PCR, while TCRdb's copy carries only in-frame clones and drops some. The table shows under 1,100,000 clones, with about 77% occurring only once. The ends were cut back, 6 bases at V and 2 bases at J, with 16 bases in the middle. The germline CDR1 and CDR2 sequences are MNHNS and SASEGT. The CDR3 has 15 residues. The chain uses TRBV6-1 and TRBJ1-2, with D possibly being TRBD1 (5 bases). The origin of this receptor is a man in his late teens or twenties in good health. The sample taken for sequencing was memory CD4+ T cells sorted from blood. The subset is: CD45RA-negative fraction. The CDR3 sequence is CASRGWAGINYGYTF. CDR3 sequence (DNA): TGTGCCAGCAGGGGGTGGGCAGGGATAAACTATGGCTACACCTTC.